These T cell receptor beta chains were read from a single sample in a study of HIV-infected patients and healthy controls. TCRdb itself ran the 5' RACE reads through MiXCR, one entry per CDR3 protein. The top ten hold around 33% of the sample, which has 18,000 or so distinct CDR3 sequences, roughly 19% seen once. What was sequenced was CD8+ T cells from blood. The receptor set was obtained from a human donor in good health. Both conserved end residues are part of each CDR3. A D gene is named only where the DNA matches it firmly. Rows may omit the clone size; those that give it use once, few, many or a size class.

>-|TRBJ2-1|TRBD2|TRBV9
CASSASGSKYNEQFF
TGTGCCAGCAGCGCTAGCGGGAGTAAGTACAATGAGCAGTTCTTC
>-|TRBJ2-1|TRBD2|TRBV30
CAWRPLGGGYNEQFF
TGTGCCTGGAGACCGCTTGGGGGAGGGTACAATGAGCAGTTCTTC
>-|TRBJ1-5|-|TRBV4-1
CASSQEGKGGQPQHF
TGCGCCAGCAGCCAAGAAGGGAAGGGAGGTCAGCCCCAGCATTTT
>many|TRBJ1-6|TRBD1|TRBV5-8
CASSWGTGRNSPLHF
TGTGCCAGCAGTTGGGGGACAGGGCGGAATTCACCCCTCCACTTT
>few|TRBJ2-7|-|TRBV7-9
CASSLGRHEQYF
TGTGCCAGCAGCTTAGGCAGACACGAGCAGTACTTC
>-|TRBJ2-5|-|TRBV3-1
CASSSPGIWETQYF
TGTGCCAGCAGCTCCCCGGGGATCTGGGAGACCCAGTACTTC
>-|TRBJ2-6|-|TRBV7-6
CASSLFQGLVSGANVLTF
TGTGCCAGCAGCTTGTTTCAGGGGCTAGTATCTGGGGCCAACGTCCTGACTTTC
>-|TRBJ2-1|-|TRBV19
CASSPRDSAYNEQFF
TGTGCCAGTAGTCCCCGGGACTCCGCCTACAATGAGCAGTTCTTC
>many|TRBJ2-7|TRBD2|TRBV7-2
CASSFISGAREQYF
TGTGCCAGCAGCTTTATTAGCGGGGCCAGAGAGCAGTACTTC
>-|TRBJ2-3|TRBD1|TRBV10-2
CASSEGQGHTDTQYF
TGCGCCAGCAGTGAGGGACAGGGACACACAGATACGCAGTATTTT
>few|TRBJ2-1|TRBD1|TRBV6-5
CASSNFIQGWEFF
TGTGCCAGCAGTAACTTTATACAGGGGTGGGAGTTCTTC
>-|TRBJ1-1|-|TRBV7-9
CASSLVRGVAFF
TGTGCCAGCAGCTTAGTTCGGGGAGTCGCTTTCTTT
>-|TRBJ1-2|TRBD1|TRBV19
CASSIHRGNNYGYTF
TGTGCCAGTAGTATCCACAGGGGGAACAACTATGGCTACACCTTC
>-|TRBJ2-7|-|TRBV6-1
CASSVSGTVLYEQYF
TGTGCCAGCAGTGTATCCGGGACCGTACTTTACGAGCAGTACTTC
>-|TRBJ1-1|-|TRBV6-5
CASSYSRVSEAFF
TGTGCCAGCAGTTACAGCAGGGTTTCTGAAGCTTTCTTT
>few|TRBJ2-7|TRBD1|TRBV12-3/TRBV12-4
CASSSGTGGPYEQYF
TGTGCCAGCAGTTCCGGGACAGGGGGACCCTACGAGCAGTACTTC
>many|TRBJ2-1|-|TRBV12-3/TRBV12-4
CASSFSGAPYNEQFF
TGTGCCAGCAGTTTCTCGGGGGCCCCCTACAATGAGCAGTTCTTC
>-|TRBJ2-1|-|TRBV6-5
CASSEGRPSNSYNEQFF
TGTGCCAGCAGTGAAGGGCGCCCTTCGAACTCTTACAATGAGCAGTTCTTC
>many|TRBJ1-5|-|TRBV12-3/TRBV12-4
CASSLVVRGRPQHF
TGTGCCAGCAGTTTAGTGGTACGGGGTCGGCCCCAGCATTTT
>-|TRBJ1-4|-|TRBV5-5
CASSLAHGGSEKLFF
TGTGCCAGCAGCTTGGCCCATGGAGGAAGTGAAAAACTGTTTTTT
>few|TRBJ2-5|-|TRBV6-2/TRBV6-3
CASSSFRRPTLF
TGTGCCAGCAGTTCCTTCCGACGCCCGACCCTTTTC
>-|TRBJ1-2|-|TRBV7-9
CGVNSEGSYTF
TGTGGAGTAAACAGCGAGGGGAGCTACACCTTC
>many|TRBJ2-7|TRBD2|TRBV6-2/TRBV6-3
CASSYSAGGGYEQYF
TGTGCCAGCAGTTACTCTGCGGGAGGAGGGTACGAGCAGTACTTC
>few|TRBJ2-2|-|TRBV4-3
CASSQDLLTQNTGELFF
TGCGCCAGCAGCCAAGATTTATTGACCCAGAACACCGGGGAGCTGTTTTTT
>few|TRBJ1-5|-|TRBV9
CASSVSGQRNQPQHF
TGTGCCAGCAGCGTTTCTGGTCAGCGCAATCAGCCCCAGCATTTT
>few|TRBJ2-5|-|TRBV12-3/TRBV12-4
CASSFLGETQYF
TGTGCCAGCAGTTTTCTTGGGGAGACCCAGTACTTC
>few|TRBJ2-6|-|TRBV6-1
CASSDPTDSGANVLTF
TGTGCCAGCAGTGATCCGACAGATTCTGGGGCCAACGTCCTGACTTTC
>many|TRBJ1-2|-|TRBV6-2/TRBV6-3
CASTDEPSGRFYGYTF
TGTGCCAGCACCGACGAACCTTCAGGGAGGTTCTATGGCTACACCTTC
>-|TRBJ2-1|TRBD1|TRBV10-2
CASSALGQDYNEQFF
TGCGCCAGCAGTGCCTTGGGACAGGATTACAATGAGCAGTTCTTC
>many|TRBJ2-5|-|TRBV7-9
CASSLEKTVAQYF
TGTGCCAGCAGCCTAGAAAAGACAGTGGCCCAGTACTTC
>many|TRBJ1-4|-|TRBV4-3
CASSQEDRLGEKLFF
TGCGCCAGCAGCCAAGAAGACCGGTTGGGGGAAAAACTGTTTTTT
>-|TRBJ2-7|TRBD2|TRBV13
CASSLVAGEQYF
TGTGCCAGCAGCTTAGTAGCGGGGGAGCAGTACTTC
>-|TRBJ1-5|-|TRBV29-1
CSVESGNSNQPQHF
TGCAGCGTTGAGTCGGGGAATAGCAATCAGCCCCAGCATTTT
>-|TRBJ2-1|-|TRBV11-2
CASSLLASANNEQFF
TGTGCCAGCAGCTTGCTGGCTAGCGCAAACAATGAGCAGTTCTTC
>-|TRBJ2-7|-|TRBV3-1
CASSQHTGTYEQYF
TGTGCCAGCAGCCAACATACAGGTACCTACGAGCAGTACTTC
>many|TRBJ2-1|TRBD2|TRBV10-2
CASTGLAGGPLYDEQFF
TGCGCCAGCACCGGACTAGCGGGCGGGCCCCTTTACGATGAGCAGTTCTTC
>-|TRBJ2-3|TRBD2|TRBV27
CASRREGSTDTQYF
TGTGCCAGCAGGCGGGAGGGTAGCACAGATACGCAGTATTTT
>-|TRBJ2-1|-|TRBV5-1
CASSSQYSNEQFF
TGCGCCAGCAGCTCTCAGTACTCCAATGAGCAGTTCTTC
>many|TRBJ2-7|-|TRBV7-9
CASSLEFSYEQYF
TGTGCCAGCAGCTTAGAGTTCTCCTACGAGCAGTACTTC
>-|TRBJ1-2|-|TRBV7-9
CASSLDGVGAQGANYGYTF
TGTGCCAGCAGCTTAGACGGTGTGGGGGCGCAGGGAGCTAACTATGGCTACACCTTC
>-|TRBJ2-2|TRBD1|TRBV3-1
CASSHGGLQGATGELFF
TGTGCCAGCAGCCACGGTGGGCTACAGGGGGCGACCGGGGAGCTGTTTTTT
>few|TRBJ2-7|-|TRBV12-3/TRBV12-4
CASSFGGPEQYF
TGTGCCAGCAGTTTTGGGGGGCCTGAGCAGTACTTC
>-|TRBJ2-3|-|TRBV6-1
CASSEVGVDGTQYF
TGTGCCAGCAGTGAAGTTGGGGTAGATGGTACGCAGTATTTT
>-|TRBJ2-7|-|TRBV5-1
CASSFAGTYEQYF
TGCGCCAGCAGCTTCGCGGGGACCTACGAGCAGTACTTC